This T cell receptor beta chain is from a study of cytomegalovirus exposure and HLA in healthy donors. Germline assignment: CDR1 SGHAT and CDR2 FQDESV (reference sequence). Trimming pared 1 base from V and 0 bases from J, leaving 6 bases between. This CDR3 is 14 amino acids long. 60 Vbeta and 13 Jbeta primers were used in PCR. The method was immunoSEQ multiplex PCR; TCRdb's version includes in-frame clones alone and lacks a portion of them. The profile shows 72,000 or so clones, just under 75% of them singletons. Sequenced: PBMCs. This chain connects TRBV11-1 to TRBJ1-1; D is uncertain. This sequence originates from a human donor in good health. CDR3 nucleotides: TGTGCCAGCAGCTTAGGAGGGATGAACACTGAAGCTTTCTTT. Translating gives CASSLGGMNTEAFF.